This T cell receptor beta chain was identified in a study of cytomegalovirus exposure and HLA in healthy donors (dated by TCRdb to the late 2010s). Turning to the overall study: In an earlier analysis of fewer than 750 of the donors, 276 Gb of sequence data and approximately 100 million unique TCR beta sequences from about 179 million T cells were reported. The number of donors typed differed by locus, with about 629-630 for A, B, C, DRB1 and DQB1, roughly 520 for DQA1, 600 to 610 for DPA1, and over 400 for DPB1. In addition to the first cohort of 666 subjects, a separate validation cohort of approximately 110 different subjects was used. Around 320 gigabases of sequencing data and tens of millions of unique TCR sequences were included in an early release covering over 600 HLA-typed donors. Because of strong linkage in the cohort, roughly five DR-DQ haplotypes were treated as single units for association and clustering. Among around 400 genotyped donors of the cohort, an average of around 240,000 unique TCR beta nucleotide sequences were sequenced per donor, 15% to 20% of them non-productive. The study used immunosequencing to profile the T cell repertoires of approximately 650 subjects and linked those repertoires to cytomegalovirus serostatus. To predict cytomegalovirus infection status, the study brought together high-throughput TCR immunosequencing, statistical association of individual TCRs with disease status, and machine learning. A later analysis re-analyzed previously published TCR beta repertoires from approximately 700 donors and added high-resolution HLA genotyping to study TCR occurrence patterns. An earlier analysis of 500 to 750 of the donors applied high-throughput TCR beta sequencing to assess whether each TCR beta V gene segment acted as functional or pseudogenic. HLA typing included class I and class II loci at four-digit resolution. Donor age, sex, ethnicity and CMV serostatus were compiled alongside the repertoire data. The study aimed to test whether cataloging public T cell receptors could reveal signatures of past pathogen exposure. In the later analysis, no new phenotypic data were used to find candidate immune exposures; instead, reliance was placed on TCR beta sequences and their occurrence across donors. In a later genetic analysis, genome-wide SNP genotypes for about three fifths of the 666 donors were used, and that subset was treated as a discovery cohort. Of the roughly 420 genotyped donors, approximately 80% were placed in the genetic ancestry cluster associated with self-reported Caucasian donors. Every discovery cohort repertoire had been produced on one sequencing platform.

The cohort consisted of 666 healthy bone marrow donors. At the time of sampling, every cohort member was nominally healthy, though immune exposures that went unrecorded were likely present. The donor was CMV seronegative and belonged to the group of 350 or so seronegative cohort members. A peripheral blood sample was collected from each donor, and TCR beta sequencing was performed on peripheral blood mononuclear cells. The Qiagen DNeasy Blood Extraction Kit was used to extract genomic DNA from the blood cell samples. Study-wide conclusions, independent of this receptor: Presence/absence analyses assumed roughly uniform sequencing depth across donors, an assumption that may not hold. It was suggested by the authors that the approach could potentially be generalized to other disease states and immunological phenotypes. In vitro tests confirmed that a few of the cytomegalovirus-associated TCR beta chains recognize cytomegalovirus antigens. A cluster of highly shared sequence variants was judged likely to represent a technical artifact of the sequencing pipeline. Correlated functional status among segregating V segments might reflect linkage disequilibrium, but an unknown experimental factor could not be ruled out. Because counts were too low, more than 15 rarely observed V segments, including chromosome 9 orphons, were left out of the earlier analysis of 500 to 750 of the donors. Across donors, most TCR sequences were observed very rarely, whereas some public TCRs were present in many individuals. In this cohort, only TCR beta chains were sequenced, and detectable features were limited by the absence of alpha or paired-chain data. According to a later analysis, TCR association rates differed among HLA loci, with DRB1 alleles showing the most associated TCRs and HLA-C alleles showing the fewest. Immune exposure information for the cohort was limited to CMV serostatus. Most CMV-associated TCR beta chains appeared to be HLA-restricted in a later analysis, and the HLA associations seemed to be driven largely by CMV exposure. Because the 87-base-pair reads could not distinguish some IMGT-functional V segments, including TRBV6-2 and TRBV6-3, those segments were excluded. V-gene and J-gene trimming of TCR beta chains was associated with a missense DCLRE1C variant in a later genetic analysis, and the association was replicated in an independent cohort. A later analysis reported that several top co-occurrence clusters appeared linked to parvovirus B19, influenza, CMV and Epstein-Barr virus. In both the original and validation cohorts, the classifier was reported to diagnose cytomegalovirus status with high specificity and sensitivity. In an earlier analysis of roughly 560 of the donors, most TCR beta V segments were observed in productive rearrangements about 87% or about 30% of the time, broadly matching IMGT annotations. HLA typing was unavailable for some donors at each locus, so association tests used only the typed subset. A further reported finding was that TCR beta sequences accurately predicted the HLA-A and HLA-B alleles for most subjects in the first cohort. In a later analysis, HLA-associated TCR beta chains were found to be more clonally expanded and to have lower generation probabilities than equally common non-associated chains. In the study, approximately 160 TCR beta chains were listed as associated with cytomegalovirus. Assigning TCR associations to individual alleles was difficult when HLA alleles, especially DR and DQ, strongly co-occurred. A later genetic analysis reported fewer N-insertions in productive TCRs among donors in an Asian-associated ancestry cluster than the approximately 670-donor mean. Specific HLA alleles were associated with 15,000 to 20,000 TCR beta sequences at a false discovery rate of 0.05 in a later analysis.

The library relied on the immunoSEQ multiplex PCR assay. For the multiplex PCR, a mixture combining 60 forward primers for TCR Vbeta segments and 13 reverse primers for TCR Jbeta segments was used. Amplification of the CDR3 region of rearranged TCR beta genes was performed with a multiplex PCR assay on genomic DNA. The amplified TCR beta libraries were sequenced on the Illumina HiSeq System as 87-base-pair reads. The paper's processing steps were these. A later analysis tallied 75 million to 95 million unique TCR beta chains across the 660 or so repertoires, and approximately 12 million of those chains were shared by two or more donors. To remove PCR and sequencing errors, raw reads were error-corrected and collapsed into unique sequences using a nearest-neighbor algorithm that merged closely related sequences. To assign V, D and J gene segments, CDR3 sequences were aligned to IMGT reference sequences. For a sequence to be retained, at least a six-nucleotide match to both a V gene segment and a J gene segment was required. A rearrangement counted as productive if the CDR3 had no stop codons and remained in frame with V and J, and every other rearrangement counted as non-productive. CDR3 was defined according to IMGT convention as the region running from the second conserved V-encoded cysteine to the conserved J-encoded phenylalanine. The earlier analysis of a few hundred of the donors excluded any sequence lacking an unambiguous match to a single V gene segment. An earlier analysis of under 750 of the donors called V segments functional above 56.7% productive rearrangements and segregating when the between-donor standard deviation exceeded 5%. To diagnose cytomegalovirus status from the catalog of TCR beta chain sequences, a statistical classification framework was built. In a later analysis, V and J genes were assigned by comparing TCR nucleotide sequences against IMGT/GENE-DB human TR gene sequences. In a later analysis, CDR3 sequences and most-parsimonious VDJ recombination scenarios were assigned using the TCRdist pipeline. A later analysis defined each TCR beta chain by its CDR3 amino acid sequence plus V-gene family, and excluded reads lacking a unique V-gene family. In a later analysis, fewer than 600 highly shared, low-generation-probability nucleotide sequences were removed to address suspected cross-contamination and a sequencing artifact. A later analysis calculated a clonal expansion index for each public chain from normalized within-repertoire ranks of inferred template counts. In a later analysis, generation probabilities were computed using a VDJ recombination model fitted to out-of-frame rearrangements, and the results were checked against IGoR. In a later analysis, hypergeometric tests were used to score TCR-TCR, TCR-HLA and TCR-CMV co-occurrence, with a repertoire-size bias correction applied to TCR pairs. To estimate false discovery rates, a later analysis permuted the HLA or CMV assignments 20 times. A later analysis grouped co-occurring TCRs with DBSCAN, adding TCRdist sequence similarity when clustering within HLA-allele-positive subsets. Co-occurrence clustering excluded repertoires with fewer than 30,000 or more than 120,000 public chains, plus five with anomalous nucleotide sharing. TCRdb limited this immuneACCESS table to in-frame rearrangements with V and J called. A share of clones is missing; checked studies link under half to unresolved V genes, and the rest is unexplained. That table gives V, J and clone size, and the DNA gave D and trimming. The sample contains fewer than 80,000 clones, about three quarters of them found a single time. The ten largest account for 3% to 3.5% of the sample.

As concerns this clone: Its binding antigen is unknown. No base-level quality is on record; no much larger clone is a single base apart.

According to the germline V gene (reference sequence), CDR1 reads SGHKS and CDR2 reads YYEKEE. A distance of 9 bases separates the germline ends of V and J, which lose 0 bases and 2 bases respectively. There are 15 amino acids in the CDR3, from cysteine to phenylalanine inclusive. This entry keeps only the CDR3 DNA: 45 bases, framed from base 1. The chain couples TRBV5-5 to TRBJ1-5, with no D gene named confidently. This TCR derives from a man aged 18 to 29 in good health and CMV-seronegative. The sample was PBMCs. The CDR3 region reads CASSLVLLGNQPQHF. The DNA sequence is TGTGCCAGCAGCTTGGTCCTATTAGGCAATCAGCCCCAGCATTTT.